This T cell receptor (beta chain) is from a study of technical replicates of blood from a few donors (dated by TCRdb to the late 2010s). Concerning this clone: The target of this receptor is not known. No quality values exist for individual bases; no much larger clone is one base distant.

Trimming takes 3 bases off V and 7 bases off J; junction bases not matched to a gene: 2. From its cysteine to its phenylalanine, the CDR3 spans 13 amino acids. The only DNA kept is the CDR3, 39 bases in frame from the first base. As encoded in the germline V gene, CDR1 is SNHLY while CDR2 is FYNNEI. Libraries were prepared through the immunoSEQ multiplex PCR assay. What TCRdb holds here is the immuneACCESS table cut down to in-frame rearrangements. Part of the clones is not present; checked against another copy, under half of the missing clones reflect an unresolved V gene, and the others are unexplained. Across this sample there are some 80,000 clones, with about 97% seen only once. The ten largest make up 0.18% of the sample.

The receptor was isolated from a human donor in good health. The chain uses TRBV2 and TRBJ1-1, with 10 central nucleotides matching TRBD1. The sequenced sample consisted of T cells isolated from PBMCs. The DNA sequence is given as TGTGCCAGCAGTGACTGGGACAGGGGTGAAGCTTTCTTT. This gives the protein CASSDWDRGEAFF.